This TCR beta chain was profiled in a study of T cells after somatic rescue of genetic block. Sequencing was performed with immunoSEQ multiplex PCR; in TCRdb, only in-frame clones are kept and a portion is missing. The sample includes some 9,100 clones, 74% of them seen just once. The V gene's germline CDR1 is SGDLS and CDR2 YYNGEE. The J segment lost 8 bases and the V segment lost 3 bases, leaving 9 bases of the junction unmatched. The CDR3 length is 16 residues. This receptor was obtained from a boy under 18. The rearrangement uses TRBV9 and TRBJ2-2; 11 positions match TRBD2. The sequencing input was peripheral blood mononuclear cells (PBMCs). As DNA, the CDR3 is TGTGCCAGCAGCGGTCCGAATCTAGCGGGAGGAGGGGAGCTGTTTTTT. Translation gives CASSGPNLAGGGELFF. Combining the CDR3 with reference TRBV9 and TRBJ2-2 gives the whole variable domain DSGVTQTPKHLITATGQRVTLRCSPRSGDLSVYWYQQSLDQGLQFLIQYYNGEERAKGNILERFSAQQFPDLHSELNLSSLELGDSALYFCASSGPNLAGGGELFFGEGSRLTVL.